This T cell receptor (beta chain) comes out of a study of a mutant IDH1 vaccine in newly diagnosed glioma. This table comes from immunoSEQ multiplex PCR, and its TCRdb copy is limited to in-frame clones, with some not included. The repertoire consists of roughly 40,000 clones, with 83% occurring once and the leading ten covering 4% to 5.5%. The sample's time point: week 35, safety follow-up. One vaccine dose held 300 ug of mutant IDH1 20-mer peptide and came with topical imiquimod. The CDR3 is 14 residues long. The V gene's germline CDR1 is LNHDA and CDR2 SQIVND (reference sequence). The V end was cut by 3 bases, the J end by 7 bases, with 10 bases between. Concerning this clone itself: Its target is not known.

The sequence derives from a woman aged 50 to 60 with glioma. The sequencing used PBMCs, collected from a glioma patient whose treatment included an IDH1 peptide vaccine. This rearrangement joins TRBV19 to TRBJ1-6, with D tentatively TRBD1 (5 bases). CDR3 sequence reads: CASSMWDANSPLHF. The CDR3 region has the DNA TGTGCCAGTAGTATGTGGGACGCCAATTCACCCCTCCACTTT. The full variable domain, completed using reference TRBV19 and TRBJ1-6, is DGGITQSPKYLFRKEGQNVTLSCEQNLNHDAMYWYRQDPGQGLRLIYYSQIVNDFQKGDIAEGYSVSREKKESFPLTVTSAQKNPTAFYLCASSMWDANSPLHFGNGTRLTVT.